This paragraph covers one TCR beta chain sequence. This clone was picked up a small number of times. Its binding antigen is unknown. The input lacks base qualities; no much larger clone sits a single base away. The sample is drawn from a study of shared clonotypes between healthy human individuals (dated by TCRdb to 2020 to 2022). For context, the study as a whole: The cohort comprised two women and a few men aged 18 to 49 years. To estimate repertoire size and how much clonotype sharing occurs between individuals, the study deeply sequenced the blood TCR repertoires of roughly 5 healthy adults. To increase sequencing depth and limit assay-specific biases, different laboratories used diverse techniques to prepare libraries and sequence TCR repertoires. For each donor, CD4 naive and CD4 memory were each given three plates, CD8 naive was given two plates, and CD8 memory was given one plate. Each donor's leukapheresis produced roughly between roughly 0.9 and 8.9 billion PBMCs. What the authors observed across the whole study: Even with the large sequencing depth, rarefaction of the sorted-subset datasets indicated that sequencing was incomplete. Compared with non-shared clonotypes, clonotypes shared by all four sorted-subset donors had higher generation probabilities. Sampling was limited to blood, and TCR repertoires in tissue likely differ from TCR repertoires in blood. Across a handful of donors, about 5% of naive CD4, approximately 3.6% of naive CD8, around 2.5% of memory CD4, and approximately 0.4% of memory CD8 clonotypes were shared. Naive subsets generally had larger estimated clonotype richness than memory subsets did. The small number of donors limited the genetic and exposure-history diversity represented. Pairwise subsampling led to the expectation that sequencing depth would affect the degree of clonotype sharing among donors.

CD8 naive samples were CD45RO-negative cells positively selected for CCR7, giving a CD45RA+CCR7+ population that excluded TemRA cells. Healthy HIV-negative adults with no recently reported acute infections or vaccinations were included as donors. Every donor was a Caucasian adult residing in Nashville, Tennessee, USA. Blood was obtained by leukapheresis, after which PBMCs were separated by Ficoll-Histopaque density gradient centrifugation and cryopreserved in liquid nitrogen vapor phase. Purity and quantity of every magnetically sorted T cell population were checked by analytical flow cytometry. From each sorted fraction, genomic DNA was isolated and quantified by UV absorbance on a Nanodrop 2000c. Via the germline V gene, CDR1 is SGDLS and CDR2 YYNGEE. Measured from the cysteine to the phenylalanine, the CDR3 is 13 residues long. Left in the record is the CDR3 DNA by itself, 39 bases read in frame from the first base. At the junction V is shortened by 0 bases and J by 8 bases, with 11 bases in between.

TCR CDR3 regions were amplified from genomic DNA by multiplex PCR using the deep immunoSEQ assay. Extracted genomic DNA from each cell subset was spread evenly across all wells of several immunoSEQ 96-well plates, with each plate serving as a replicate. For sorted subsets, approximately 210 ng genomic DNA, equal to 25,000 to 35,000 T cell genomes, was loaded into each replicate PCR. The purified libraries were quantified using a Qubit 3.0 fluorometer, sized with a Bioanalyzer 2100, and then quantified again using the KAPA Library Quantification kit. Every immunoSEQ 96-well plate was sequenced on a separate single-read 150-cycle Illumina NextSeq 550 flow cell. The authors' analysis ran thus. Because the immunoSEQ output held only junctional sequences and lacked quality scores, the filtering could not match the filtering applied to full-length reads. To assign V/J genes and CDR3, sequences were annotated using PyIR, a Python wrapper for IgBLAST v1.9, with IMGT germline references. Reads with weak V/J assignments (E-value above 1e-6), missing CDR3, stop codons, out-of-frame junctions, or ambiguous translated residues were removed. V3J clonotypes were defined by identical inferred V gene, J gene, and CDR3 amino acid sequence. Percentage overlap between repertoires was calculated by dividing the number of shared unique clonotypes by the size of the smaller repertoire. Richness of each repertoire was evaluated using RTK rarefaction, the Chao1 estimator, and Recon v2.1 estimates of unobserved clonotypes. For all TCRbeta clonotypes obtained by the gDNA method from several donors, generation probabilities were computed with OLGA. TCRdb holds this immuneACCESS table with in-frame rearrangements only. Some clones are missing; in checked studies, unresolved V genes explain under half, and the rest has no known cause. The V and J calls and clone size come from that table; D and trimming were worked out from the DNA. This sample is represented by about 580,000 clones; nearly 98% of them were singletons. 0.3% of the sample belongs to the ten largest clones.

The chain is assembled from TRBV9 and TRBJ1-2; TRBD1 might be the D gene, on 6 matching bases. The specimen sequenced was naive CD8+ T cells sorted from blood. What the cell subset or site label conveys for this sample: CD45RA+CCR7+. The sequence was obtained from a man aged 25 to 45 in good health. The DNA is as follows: TGTGCCAGCAGCGTAGCAGGGGCGGAAGGCTACACCTTC. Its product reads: CASSVAGAEGYTF.